A single sample gave rise to the 10 T cell receptor beta chains below, sequenced in a study of molecular identifiers for immune sequencing clone quantification (dated by TCRdb to 2016 to 2019). Libraries were constructed by PCR. Sequencing was carried out with an Illumina HiSeq 4000. TCRdb reprocessed the public reads (quality trimming at Q25 with fastp, clone calling with MiXCR) and kept in-frame beta chains. Each entry is one CDR3 protein sequence, shown with its most common DNA and genes. The sample data list under 65,000 distinct CDR3 sequences, and approximately 25% of these were observed just once. The ten largest clonotypes hold 1.5% to 2% of the sample. Material for sequencing was naive CD8+ T cells from blood, with Jurkat cell RNA spiked in. The cell subset or site label, as the study defines it: FACS-sorted CD8+CD4-CCR7+CD45RA+ naive T cells. These receptors were obtained from a human donor in good health. Some libraries in this study had Jurkat cell RNA spiked in.

There are many counts of this clonotype. The rearrangement uses TRBV7-8 and TRBJ1-3, with TRBD1 as a possible D gene (5 bases). CDR1 and CDR2 from the germline V gene are SGHVS and FQNEAQ. V was clipped by 4 bases and J by 2 bases, with 15 bases between them. The CDR3 length is 16 residues. Here the CDR3 DNA reads TGTGCCAGCAGCTCGAATGCTGGGGGGACTGGAAACACCATATATTTT. This codes for CASSSNAGGTGNTIYF. The whole variable domain, filled in from reference TRBV7-8 and TRBJ1-3, reads GAGVSQSPRYKVAKRGQDVALRCDPISGHVSLFWYQQALGQGPEFLTYFQNEAQLDKSGLPSDRFFAERPEGSVSTLKIQRTQQEDSAVYLCASSSNAGGTGNTIYFGEGSWLTVV.

To note about this clonotype: This may stem from a read error, because a much larger clone lies one nucleotide away. V gene TRBV7-9 combines with J gene TRBJ1-4; D gene uncertain. The CDR3 sequence is 15 residues long. CDR1 is SEHNR and CDR2 is FQNEAQ in the germline V gene (reference sequence). CDR3 region: CASSAGPGPNEKLVF. In DNA form, the CDR3 reads TGTGCCAGCAGCGCCGGACCGGGCCCCAATGAAAAACTGGTTTTT. The complete variable domain, with remaining parts taken from reference TRBV7-9 and TRBJ1-4, reads DTGVSQNPRHKITKRGQNVTFRCDPISEHNRLYWYRQTLGQGPEFLTYFQNEAQLEKSRLLSDRFSAERPKGSFSTLEIQRTEQGDSAMYLCASSAGPGPNEKLVFGSGTQLSVL.

This clonotype was recorded at least ten times. The CDR3 loop reads CASSPETNTEAFF. The CDR3 coding sequence is TGCGCCAGCAGCCCCGAAACGAACACTGAAGCTTTCTTT. This chain connects TRBV4-1 to TRBJ1-1; D gene unclear. Trimming took 4 bases from V and 1 from J, leaving 7 bases between them. The length of the CDR3 is 13 residues. Germline V lookup: CDR1 MGHRA, CDR2 YSYEKL.

With regard to this clonotype: This may stem from a read error, because a much larger clone lies one nucleotide away. Likely a read error: the CDR3 ends without its conserved phenylalanine or tryptophan. This chain joins TRBV7-9 and TRBJ2-7, with D perhaps TRBD1 (6 bases). This CDR3 is 15 amino acids long. Per germline, CDR1 SEHNR and CDR2 FQNEAQ (reference sequence). Trimming shortened V by 7 bases and J by 2 bases, and 18 bases separated the two germline ends. The CDR3 is CASMPRDTTTYEQYL. The CDR3 region has the DNA TGTGCCAGCATGCCCCGGGACACAACCACCTACGAGCAGTACCTC.

This clonotype was counted a few times. The chain links TRBV27 to TRBJ2-4, with D perhaps TRBD2 (6 bases). This CDR3 has 16 residues. Germline values: CDR1 MNHEY, CDR2 SMNVEV (reference sequence). With 3 bases removed from V and 0 bases from J, the gap between germline ends came to 12 bases. CDR3 sequence reads: CASSFKGTLAKNIQYF. For the CDR3, the DNA is TGTGCCAGCAGTTTTAAGGGGACTTTAGCCAAAAACATTCAGTACTTC.

This clonotype was picked up many times. The chain is built from TRBV12-3 or TRBV12-4 and TRBJ1-1; 7 nucleotides match TRBD1. This CDR3 contains 16 residues. J was trimmed by 4 bases and V by 6 bases; bases with no gene match: 14. The CDR3 DNA is TGTGCCAGCAGGGAGGGACAGCGGTATTCGGGCACTGAAGCTTTCTTT. Encoded protein: CASREGQRYSGTEAFF.

The sample holds a few counts of this clonotype. The chain has TRBV5-5 and TRBJ2-1; 12 bases are shared with TRBD1. Germline V gene data show CDR1 as SGHKS and CDR2 as YYEKEE (reference sequence). CDR3 length: 13 amino acids. The V and J ends lost 2 bases and 14 bases, in that order; junction bases with no gene match: 5. The CDR3 region has the DNA TGTGCCAGCAGCTTCGAGGGGACAGGGGGCAAGTTCTTC. Translated, it gives CASSFEGTGGKFF.

On this clonotype: Being one base from a much bigger clone, this may be a read error. This sequence joins TRBV2 and TRBJ2-3; 7 bases are a match to TRBD1. CDR1 is SNHLY and CDR2 is FYNNEI in the germline V gene. The CDR3 consists of 18 residues. The DNA of the CDR3 is TGTGCCAGCAGTGACCCCCGACAGGGCTCGTCTAGCACATATACGCAGTATTTT. Amino acids: CASSDPRQGSSSTYTQYF.

This clonotype is a singleton in its sample. This clone may be a read error of a much larger clone one base away. The CDR3 region has the DNA TGCGCCAGCAGCCAAATTAGCGGGGGGGCCCATGAGCAGTTCTTC. Amino acid sequence: CASSQISGGAHEQFF. The chain is built from TRBV4-3 and TRBJ2-1, with 11 bases identical to TRBD2. The CDR3 covers 15 residues. Germline V gene data show CDR1 as LGHNA and CDR2 as YSLEER. V trimming: 2 bases; J trimming: 8 bases; junction bases outside the gene matches: 5.

Concerning this clonotype: A single base separates this from a much larger clone, so it may be a read error. The chain is built from TRBV7-2 and TRBJ2-3; 8 bases are a match to TRBD1. Losses at the gene ends were 5 bases for V and 1 base for J; bases not matched to a gene: 14. CDR1 is SGHTA, CDR2 FQGNSA, per germline. The length of the CDR3 is 18 residues. CDR3 residues: CASSPEPQGAFGTDTQYF. CDR3 DNA: TGTGCCAGCAGCCCCGAACCCCAGGGGGCTTTTGGCACAGATACGCAGTATTTT.